These 3 T cell receptor beta chains originate from one sample sequenced in a study of T cell responses to AZD1222 COVID-19 vaccine. TCRdb's copy holds only in-frame clones and misses some; the assay was immunoSEQ multiplex PCR. The sample includes more than 95,000 clones, over 70% seen only once; the top ten take around 9.4%. The specimen was peripheral blood, collected on day 0 of AZD1222 vaccination. These receptors were collected from an adult in good health.

The chain couples TRBV19 to TRBJ2-7; the D call may be TRBD1 or TRBD2 (5 bases each). The CDR3 has 15 amino acids. CDR1 and CDR2 from the germline V gene are LNHDA and SQIVND (reference sequence). V lost 6 bases and J 0 bases, leaving 15 bases between the germline ends. CDR3: CASSTGTVVSYEQYF. The CDR3 DNA is TGTGCCAGTAGCACCGGGACGGTAGTCTCCTACGAGCAGTACTTC. Full variable domain (remainder filled in from reference TRBV19 and TRBJ2-7): DGGITQSPKYLFRKEGQNVTLSCEQNLNHDAMYWYRQDPGQGLRLIYYSQIVNDFQKGDIAEGYSVSREKKESFPLTVTSAQKNPTAFYLCASSTGTVVSYEQYFGPGTRLTVT.

The chain carries TRBV5-4 and TRBJ2-7; possible D gene TRBD2, 6 bases. The length of the CDR3 is 14 residues. Trimming stripped 4 bases from V and 2 bases from J, with 13 bases between. The germline V gene encodes CDR1 SGHNT and CDR2 YYREEE (reference sequence). CDR3 region: CASSGGLPTYEQYF. Written as DNA, the CDR3 is TGTGCCAGCAGCGGGGGACTGCCGACCTACGAGCAGTACTTC.

The chain couples TRBV21-1 to TRBJ2-1. TRBV21-1 is given as a pseudogene. This CDR3 spans 17 amino acids. The CDR3 is CASSKGKGQLHPNEQFF. CDR3 bases: TGTGCCAGCAGCAAAGGAAAGGGCCAGCTTCACCCCAATGAGCAGTTCTTC.